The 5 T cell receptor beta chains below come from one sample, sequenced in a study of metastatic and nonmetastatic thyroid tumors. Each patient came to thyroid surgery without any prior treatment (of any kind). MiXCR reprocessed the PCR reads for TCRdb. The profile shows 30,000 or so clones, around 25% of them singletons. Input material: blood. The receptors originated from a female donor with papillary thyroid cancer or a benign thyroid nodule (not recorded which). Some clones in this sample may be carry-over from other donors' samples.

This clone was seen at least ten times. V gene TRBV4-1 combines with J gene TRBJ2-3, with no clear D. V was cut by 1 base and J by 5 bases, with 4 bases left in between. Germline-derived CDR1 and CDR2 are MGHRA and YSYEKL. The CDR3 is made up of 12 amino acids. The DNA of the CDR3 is TGCGCCAGCAGCCAAGTAGAAGATACGCAGTATTTT. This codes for CASSQVEDTQYF.

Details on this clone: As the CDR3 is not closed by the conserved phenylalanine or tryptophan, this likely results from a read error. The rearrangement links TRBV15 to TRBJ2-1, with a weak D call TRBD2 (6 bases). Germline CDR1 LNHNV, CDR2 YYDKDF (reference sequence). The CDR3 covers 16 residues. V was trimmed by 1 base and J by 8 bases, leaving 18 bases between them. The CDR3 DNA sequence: TGTGCCACCAGCAGAGTGTCGGTACTAGCTGGGGATGAGCAGTTCGTC. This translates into CATSRVSVLAGDEQFV.

The CDR3 region has the DNA TGTGCCAGCAGCTTATTCGAGAACACTGAAGCTTTCTTT. Its protein is CASSLFENTEAFF. The chain joins TRBV7-2 to TRBJ1-1; no definite D call. Trimming stripped 2 bases from V and 1 base from J, with 5 bases between. The CDR3 contains 13 residues. The germline gives CDR1 SGHTA, CDR2 FQGNSA.

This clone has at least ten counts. The CDR3, as DNA: TGTGCCAGCACAGGCGGATATGGCTACACCTTC. Translation gives CASTGGYGYTF. The gene calls are TRBV9 and TRBJ1-2; D uncertain. Germline CDR1 SGDLS, CDR2 YYNGEE. Trimming took 6 bases from V and 5 from J, leaving 8 bases between them. The CDR3 length is 11 residues. The variable domain in full, completed from reference TRBV9 and TRBJ1-2, reads DSGVTQTPKHLITATGQRVTLRCSPRSGDLSVYWYQQSLDQGLQFLIQYYNGEERAKGNILERFSAQQFPDLHSELNLSSLELGDSALYFCASTGGYGYTFGSGTRLTVV.

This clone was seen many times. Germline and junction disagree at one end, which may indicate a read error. The CDR3 region is CASRGDHRDYRSYSEQFF. CDR3 nucleotides: TGTGCCAGCAGAGGCGATCACCGGGACTACCGCTCCTACAGTGAGCAGTTCTTC. This chain connects TRBV25-1 to TRBJ2-1, with 7 bases aligning to TRBD2. The CDR3 is 18 amino acids. Germline CDR1 reads MGHDK; CDR2 reads SYGVNS.